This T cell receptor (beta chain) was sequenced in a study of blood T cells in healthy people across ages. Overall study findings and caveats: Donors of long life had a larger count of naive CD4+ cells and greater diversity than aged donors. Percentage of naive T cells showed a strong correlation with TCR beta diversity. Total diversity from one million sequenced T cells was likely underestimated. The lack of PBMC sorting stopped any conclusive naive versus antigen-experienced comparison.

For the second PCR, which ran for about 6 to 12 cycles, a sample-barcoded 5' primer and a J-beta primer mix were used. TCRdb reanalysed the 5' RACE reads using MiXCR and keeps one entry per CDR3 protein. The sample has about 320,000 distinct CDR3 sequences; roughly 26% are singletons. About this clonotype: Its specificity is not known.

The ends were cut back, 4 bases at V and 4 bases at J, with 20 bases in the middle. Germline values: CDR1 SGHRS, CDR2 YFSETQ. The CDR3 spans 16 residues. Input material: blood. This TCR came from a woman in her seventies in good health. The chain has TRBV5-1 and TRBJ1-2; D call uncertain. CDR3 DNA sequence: TGCGCCAGCAGCCTGCACCCCGGGGAAAGACTCTATGGCTACACCTTC. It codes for CASSLHPGERLYGYTF.